Below, 32 T cell receptor beta chains from the same sample are listed, as sequenced in a study of technical replicates of blood from a handful of donors. Measured with immunoSEQ multiplex PCR; TCRdb has only the in-frame clones, and not every one. This table has roughly 90,000 clones, just under 95% appearing once. The sequenced sample consisted of T cells isolated from PBMCs. The receptors originated from a human donor in good health.

J is TRBJ1-1 and V is TRBV9; tentative D call: TRBD1 (5 bases). CDR3 length: 15 residues. Trimming took off 3 bases at V and 4 bases at J, with 16 bases between the two ends. CDR1 and CDR2 (germline): SGDLS, YYNGEE. CDR3 sequence reads: CASSGSGEVGTEAFF. The CDR3 nucleotides are TGTGCCAGCAGCGGATCGGGGGAGGTGGGCACTGAAGCTTTCTTT.

The chain employs TRBV10-3 and TRBJ2-7, with D possibly being TRBD2 (6 bases). V lost 6 bases, J lost 1 base, and 13 bases lay in between. This CDR3 region has 14 residues. Germline V gene data show CDR1 as ENHRY and CDR2 as SYGVKD. For the CDR3, the DNA is TGTGCCATCAGCCCGGGAGCGGCATCCTACGAGCAGTACTTC. It yields the protein CAISPGAASYEQYF.

This sequence joins TRBV30 and TRBJ1-2; D unresolved. From germline, CDR1 is GTSNPN and CDR2 SVGIG (reference sequence). The CDR3 loop spans 13 amino acids. V was trimmed by 1 base and J by 4 bases, leaving 10 bases between them. CDR3 region: CAWSGSVIYGYTF. The CDR3 DNA reads as TGTGCCTGGAGTGGATCAGTTATCTATGGCTACACCTTC.

The chain has TRBV10-3 and TRBJ2-1; no clear D. Trimming cost V 1 base and J 9 bases, with 16 bases left between them. In germline, CDR1 is ENHRY, CDR2 SYGVKD. The CDR3 is made up of 15 amino acids. The CDR3 DNA reads as TGTGCCATCAGTGAGTTCGCTTCAGGATTGAGTGAGCAGTTCTTC. Its translation is CAISEFASGLSEQFF.

The CDR3 loop is CASSKEGEGALPNTIYF. DNA for the CDR3: TGTGCCAGCAGCAAAGAAGGAGAGGGGGCCCTACCAAACACCATATATTTT. The rearrangement joins TRBV21-1 to TRBJ1-3; TRBD1, the table's D call, lacks a check against the DNA. TRBV21-1 corresponds to a pseudogene. The CDR3 extends over 17 amino acids.

V usage is TRBV5-4 and J usage is TRBJ1-2; 7 positions agree with TRBD1. The CDR3 is 13 residues long. V lost 4 bases to trimming and J lost 4 bases; unmatched junction nucleotides: 4. The germline CDR1 and CDR2 sequences are SGHNT and YYREEE (reference sequence). The CDR3 is CASSADRTYGYTF. CDR3 coding DNA: TGTGCCAGCAGCGCGGACAGGACCTATGGCTACACCTTC.

The chain couples TRBV5-1 to TRBJ1-2; no clear D gene. Trimming left V 3 bases short and J 4 bases short, with 7 bases between. The CDR3 has 12 residues. The germline V gene encodes CDR1 SGHRS and CDR2 YFSETQ. The CDR3 DNA sequence: TGCGCCAGCAGCTCCTCGGGCTATGGCTACACCTTC. It is translated as CASSSSGYGYTF.

The V gene is TRBV10-3, the J gene TRBJ1-1, with unresolved D. CDR3 size: 11 residues. The V end lost 6 bases, the J end lost 0 bases, and 2 bases lay between the germline ends. CDR1 and CDR2 from the germline V gene are ENHRY and SYGVKD. The CDR3 sequence: CAISVNTEAFF. The CDR3 coding sequence is TGTGCCATCAGCGTGAACACTGAAGCTTTCTTT.

This clone has just a few counts. The V and J genes are TRBV29-1 and TRBJ2-7; 7 bases fit TRBD2. This CDR3 comprises 14 residues. The J segment lost 6 bases and the V segment lost 1 base, leaving 9 bases of the junction unmatched. Germline V gene lookup returns CDR1 SQVTM and CDR2 ANQGSEA. The CDR3, as DNA: TGCAGCGTTGAAGTTACCGGGGGAGGGTCCGAGCAGTACTTC. It is translated as CSVEVTGGGSEQYF.

CDR3 sequence reads: CASSPGQGIGTGELFF. For the CDR3, the DNA is TGTGCCAGCAGCCCGGGCCAGGGAATCGGGACCGGGGAGCTGTTTTTT. V gene TRBV11-3 combines with J gene TRBJ2-2; D perhaps matches TRBD1 (5 bases). Germline CDR1 SGHNT, CDR2 YENEEA. Trimming removed 5 bases from V and 5 bases from J, with 18 bases in between. The CDR3 loop spans 16 amino acids.

The rearrangement uses TRBV19 and TRBJ2-1; 10 positions match TRBD2. V gave up 1 base and J gave up 4 bases; unmatched junction bases: 1. This CDR3 has 15 amino acids. Looked up from germline, CDR1 is LNHDA and CDR2 is SQIVND (reference sequence). CDR3 sequence (DNA): TGTGCCAGTAGTATAGGGACTAGCGGTTACAATGAGCAGTTCTTC. It codes for CASSIGTSGYNEQFF.

This chain links TRBV5-1 with TRBJ2-7, with D uncertain. Trimming removed 2 bases from V and 4 bases from J, with 7 bases in between. This CDR3 spans 12 amino acids. The germline gives CDR1 SGHRS, CDR2 YFSETQ. The CDR3 spells CASSFRDYEQYF. In nucleotides, the CDR3 is TGCGCCAGCAGCTTCCGAGATTACGAGCAGTACTTC. The complete variable domain, with remaining parts taken from reference TRBV5-1 and TRBJ2-7, reads KAGVTQTPRYLIKTRGQQVTLSCSPISGHRSVSWYQQTPGQGLQFLFEYFSETQRNKGNFPGRFSGRQFSNSRSEMNVSTLELGDSALYLCASSFRDYEQYFGPGTRLTVT.

This chain links TRBV6-5 with TRBJ2-3; D perhaps matches TRBD2 (6 bases). The CDR3 totals 14 residues. Germline V gives CDR1 MNHEY, CDR2 SVGAGI. V was shortened by 7 bases and J by 8 bases, with 19 bases between the two germline ends. DNA of the CDR3: TGTGCCAGCATGGGCGGGACTCTTGGGGCTACGCAGTATTTT. Its translation is CASMGGTLGATQYF.

The chain links TRBV19 to TRBJ1-2; 9 nucleotides agree with TRBD1. The CDR3 is made up of 16 amino acids. V was clipped by 11 bases and J by 4 bases; unmatched bases: 17. Germline V gives CDR1 LNHDA, CDR2 SQIVND (reference sequence). In nucleotides, the CDR3 is TGTGCCGGACACCGGGGACAGGGATCAAGGGCCTATGGCTACACCTTC. Residues: CAGHRGQGSRAYGYTF.

The CDR3 region has the DNA TGTGCCAGCAGTAGCGGGACACCTTACAATGAGCAGTTCTTC. It codes for CASSSGTPYNEQFF. The chain employs TRBV6-1 and TRBJ2-1, with TRBD2 as a possible D gene (7 bases). CDR3 size: 14 residues. With 5 bases removed from V and 4 bases from J, the gap between germline ends came to 12 bases. CDR1 MNHNS and CDR2 SASEGT come from the germline V gene.

The genes are TRBV25-1 and TRBJ2-2; D remains unclear. Trimming took 4 bases from V and 5 from J, leaving 11 bases between them. CDR1 is MGHDK, CDR2 SYGVNS, per germline. This CDR3 contains 14 residues. The CDR3 protein is CASSAVGHTGELFF. In DNA form, the CDR3 reads TGTGCCAGCAGTGCAGTTGGGCATACCGGGGAGCTGTTTTTT.

The V gene is TRBV2, the J gene TRBJ2-7; TRBD1 agrees at 10 bases. CDR3 size: 16 residues. Trimming removed 5 bases from V and 1 base from J; junction bases left unmatched: 8. The germline gives CDR1 SNHLY, CDR2 FYNNEI. The CDR3 loop is CASSSPGQGQSYEQYF. The CDR3 DNA is TGTGCCAGCAGTAGTCCGGGACAGGGGCAATCCTACGAGCAGTACTTC.

This sequence joins TRBV5-6 and TRBJ2-7; the match to TRBD2 covers 12 bases. This CDR3 has 15 amino acids. Germline V lookup: CDR1 SGHDT, CDR2 YYEEEE. Trimming took 4 bases from V and 4 from J; bases not matched to a gene: 6. Here the CDR3 reads CASSPLAGGPYEQYF. The CDR3 bases are TGTGCCAGCAGCCCCCTAGCGGGAGGGCCTTACGAGCAGTACTTC. The full variable domain, rest sourced from reference TRBV5-6 and TRBJ2-7, is DAGVTQSPTHLIKTRGQQVTLRCSPKSGHDTVSWYQQALGQGPQFIFQYYEEEERQRGNFPDRFSGHQFPNYSSELNVNALLLGDSALYLCASSPLAGGPYEQYFGPGTRLTVT.

This chain links TRBV4-1 with TRBJ1-2; TRBD1 is a possible D gene (6 bases). This CDR3 spans 15 amino acids. The germline V gene has CDR1 MGHRA and CDR2 YSYEKL. V was shortened by 2 bases and J by 3 bases, with 13 bases between the two germline ends. The CDR3 loop is CASSQINREDYGYTF. The CDR3 coding sequence is TGCGCCAGCAGCCAAATCAACAGGGAAGACTATGGCTACACCTTC.

The rearrangement uses TRBV11-2 and TRBJ2-1; 10 nucleotides match TRBD2. The V gene end was trimmed by 5 bases and the J gene end by 9 bases; junction bases not matched to a gene: 13. This CDR3 has 16 residues. Germline CDR1 and CDR2: SGHAT and FQNNGV. As DNA, the CDR3 is TGTGCCAGCAGCCTTGTACTAGCGGGGCCCTTGGGTGAGCAGTTCTTC. Translation gives CASSLVLAGPLGEQFF.

The chain links TRBV4-1 to TRBJ2-7; a possible D gene is TRBD1 (6 bases). Germline CDR1 MGHRA, CDR2 YSYEKL. V was clipped by 0 bases and J by 3 bases, with 12 bases between them. The CDR3 loop spans 15 amino acids. CDR3 nucleotide sequence: TGCGCCAGCAGCCAAGATGGGCCAGGGGTCTACGAGCAGTACTTC. Protein product: CASSQDGPGVYEQYF.

The rearrangement links TRBV19 to TRBJ2-2; TRBD1 might be the D (5 bases). Trimming took 3 bases from V and 5 from J, leaving 10 bases between them. CDR1 and CDR2 from the germline V gene are LNHDA and SQIVND (reference sequence). This CDR3 spans 14 amino acids. The DNA of the CDR3 is TGTGCCAGTAGTATGGGGCACAAGACCGGGGAGCTGTTTTTT. It is translated as CASSMGHKTGELFF.

The chain is built from TRBV11-1 and TRBJ2-3; the match to TRBD1 covers 10 bases. The CDR3 has 15 residues. The V gene end was trimmed by 4 bases and the J gene end by 6 bases; junction bases not matched to a gene: 7. Germline V lookup: CDR1 SGHAT, CDR2 FQDESV (reference sequence). CDR3 nucleotide sequence: TGTGCCAGCAGCTACGGACAGGGGGGACCGGATACGCAGTATTTT. Translation gives CASSYGQGGPDTQYF.

The gene calls are TRBV2 and TRBJ1-4; 7 positions match TRBD1. Per germline, CDR1 SNHLY and CDR2 FYNNEI. The trim removed 5 bases at V and 1 base at J, leaving 1 base unmatched. The CDR3 sequence is 14 residues long. As DNA, the CDR3 is TGTGCCAGCAGTTGGACAGGAACTAATGAAAAACTGTTTTTT. It encodes CASSWTGTNEKLFF.

This chain uses TRBV19 with TRBJ2-7; D gene uncertain. Germline V gene lookup returns CDR1 LNHDA and CDR2 SQIVND (reference sequence). V lost 5 bases and J 0 bases, leaving 8 bases between the germline ends. The CDR3 is 13 amino acids. The CDR3 DNA reads TGTGCCAGTAGTGACTTCACCTCCTACGAGCAGTACTTC. Translated, it gives CASSDFTSYEQYF.

The V gene is TRBV5-1, the J gene TRBJ2-1; tentative D call: TRBD2 (5 bases). Germline-derived CDR1 and CDR2 are SGHRS and YFSETQ. CDR3 length: 16 amino acids. Trimming took off 0 bases at V and 7 bases at J, with 17 bases between the two ends. This CDR3 reads CASSLEAAAVLNEQFF. DNA for the CDR3: TGCGCCAGCAGCTTGGAAGCGGCAGCAGTTCTGAATGAGCAGTTCTTC.

As DNA, the CDR3 is TGTGCCAGCAGCTTAACAGGGGGGTTCACTGAAGCTTTCTTT. Its translation: CASSLTGGFTEAFF. The J gene is TRBJ1-1, the V gene TRBV7-9, with TRBD1 identical over 8 bases. J lost 4 bases, V lost 2 bases, and 3 bases had no gene match. The CDR3 has 14 residues. From germline, CDR1 is SEHNR and CDR2 FQNEAQ (reference sequence).

The chain uses TRBV4-1 and TRBJ2-1; 10 bases match TRBD2. With 1 base clipped from V and 7 bases from J, the junction kept 7 bases outside the gene matches. The CDR3 is made up of 16 amino acids. CDR1 is MGHRA and CDR2 is YSYEKL in the germline V gene. The CDR3 DNA sequence: TGCGCCAGCAGCCAAGTTTTAACTAGCGGGACAAATGAGCAGTTCTTC. Its protein is CASSQVLTSGTNEQFF.

This clone was seen a single time. The chain recombines TRBV6-5 with TRBJ1-1, with a possible D match to TRBD1 (6 bases). The CDR3 has 14 amino acids. The V end lost 2 bases, the J end lost 8 bases, and 15 bases lay between the germline ends. Germline-derived CDR1 and CDR2 are MNHEY and SVGAGI. The CDR3 DNA reads TGTGCCAGCAGTTACACGGACAGAAGTTTAGAAGCTTTCTTT. As protein: CASSYTDRSLEAFF.

CDR3: CASSTGTSGGKDTQYF. CDR3 bases: TGTGCCAGCAGTACCGGGACTAGCGGGGGTAAAGATACGCAGTATTTT. The chain employs TRBV2 and TRBJ2-3; 14 nucleotides line up with TRBD2. V shed 5 bases and J 5 bases; nucleotides not matched to a gene: 6. The CDR3 is 16 amino acids. Germline V gene lookup returns CDR1 SNHLY and CDR2 FYNNEI.

The rearrangement uses TRBV4-2 and TRBJ2-3; 12 nucleotides agree with TRBD2. The length of the CDR3 is 20 residues. Germline V lookup: CDR1 LGHNA, CDR2 YNFKEQ. The ends lost 3 bases at V and 0 bases at J; junction bases unmatched: 13. CDR3 in DNA: TGTGCCAGCAGCCATCGGACTAGCGGGAAGATATTATCTAGCACAGATACGCAGTATTTT. This sequence encodes CASSHRTSGKILSSTDTQYF.

CDR3 loop: CAWSLTSGLGSPLHF. The CDR3 coding sequence is TGTGCCTGGAGCCTAACATCGGGCCTGGGGAGTCCCCTCCACTTT. This sequence joins TRBV30 and TRBJ1-6; D remains unclear. Germline lookup yields CDR1 GTSNPN and CDR2 SVGIG (reference sequence). The CDR3 is 15 residues long. V lost 3 bases, J lost 13 bases, and 22 bases lay in between.